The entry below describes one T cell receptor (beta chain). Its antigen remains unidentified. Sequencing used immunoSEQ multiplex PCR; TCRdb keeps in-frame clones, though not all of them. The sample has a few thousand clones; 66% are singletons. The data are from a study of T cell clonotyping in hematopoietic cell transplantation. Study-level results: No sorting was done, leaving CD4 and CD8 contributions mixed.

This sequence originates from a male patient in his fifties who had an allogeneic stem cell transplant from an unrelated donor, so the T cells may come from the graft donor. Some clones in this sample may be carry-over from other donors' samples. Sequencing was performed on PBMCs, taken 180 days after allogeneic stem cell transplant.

CDR3 region: CASSLTSGSYEQYF. The CDR3 nucleotides are TGTGCCAGCAGCTTGACTAGCGGGTCCTACGAGCAGTACTTC. The chain links TRBV6-6 to TRBJ2-7, with 10 bases that match TRBD2. J lost 1 base, V lost 6 bases, and 3 bases had no gene match. In germline, CDR1 is MNHNY, CDR2 SVGAGI (reference sequence). The CDR3 is 14 residues long.